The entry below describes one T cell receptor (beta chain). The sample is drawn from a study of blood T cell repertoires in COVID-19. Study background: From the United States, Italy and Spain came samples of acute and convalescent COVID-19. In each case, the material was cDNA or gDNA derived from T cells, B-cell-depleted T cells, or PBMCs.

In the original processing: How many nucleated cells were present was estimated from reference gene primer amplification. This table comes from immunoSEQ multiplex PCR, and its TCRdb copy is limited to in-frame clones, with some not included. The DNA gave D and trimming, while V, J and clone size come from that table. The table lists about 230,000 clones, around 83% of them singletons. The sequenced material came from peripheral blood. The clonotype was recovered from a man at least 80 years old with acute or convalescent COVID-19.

The chain's CDR3 is CASSLAGGQIYEQYF. Here the CDR3 DNA reads TGCGCCAGCAGCTTGGCCGGAGGACAGATATACGAGCAGTACTTC. The V call is TRBV5-1, the J call TRBJ2-7; possible D gene TRBD1, 6 bases. The CDR3 loop spans 15 amino acids. The germline V gene encodes CDR1 SGHRS and CDR2 YFSETQ. The V and J ends lost 0 bases and 4 bases respectively, with 14 bases between them.